The rows below give T cell receptor beta chains drawn from one sample of a study of CD8 T cells in Susac syndrome. TCRdb analysed the immunoSEQ multiplex PCR reads with MiXCR anew, one entry per CDR3 protein. The sample shows some 63,000 distinct CDR3 sequences, approximately 94% of them seen only once. Material: CD8+ T cells from PBMCs. These receptor sequences come from a human donor with multiple sclerosis. The CDR3 runs from the conserved cysteine through the conserved F or W.

V: TRBV30
J: TRBJ1-1
CDR3: CAWSVGSNTEAFF

V: TRBV27
J: TRBJ1-6
CDR3: CASSLSWGLQGRNSPLHF

V: TRBV7-3
J: TRBJ2-1
CDR3: CAYAIAGGPNEQFF

V: TRBV4-3
J: TRBJ1-1
CDR3: CASSLYTNTEAFF

V: TRBV30
J: TRBJ2-1
CDR3: CAWSVGQEQFF

V: TRBV20-1
J: TRBJ2-1
CDR3: CSASEPLADLLDEQFF

V: TRBV4-1
J: TRBJ2-5
CDR3: CASSQDRAQIFQETQYF

V: TRBV18
J: TRBJ2-7
CDR3: CASSPPEGPLYEQYF

V: TRBV19
J: TRBJ2-7
CDR3: CASSIQGYEQYF

V: TRBV11-1
J: TRBJ2-1
CDR3: CASSSTDTEQFF

V: TRBV30
J: TRBJ2-2
CDR3: CAWSRLAGTGELFF

V: TRBV7-9
J: TRBJ1-1
CDR3: CASSHREDMNTEAFF